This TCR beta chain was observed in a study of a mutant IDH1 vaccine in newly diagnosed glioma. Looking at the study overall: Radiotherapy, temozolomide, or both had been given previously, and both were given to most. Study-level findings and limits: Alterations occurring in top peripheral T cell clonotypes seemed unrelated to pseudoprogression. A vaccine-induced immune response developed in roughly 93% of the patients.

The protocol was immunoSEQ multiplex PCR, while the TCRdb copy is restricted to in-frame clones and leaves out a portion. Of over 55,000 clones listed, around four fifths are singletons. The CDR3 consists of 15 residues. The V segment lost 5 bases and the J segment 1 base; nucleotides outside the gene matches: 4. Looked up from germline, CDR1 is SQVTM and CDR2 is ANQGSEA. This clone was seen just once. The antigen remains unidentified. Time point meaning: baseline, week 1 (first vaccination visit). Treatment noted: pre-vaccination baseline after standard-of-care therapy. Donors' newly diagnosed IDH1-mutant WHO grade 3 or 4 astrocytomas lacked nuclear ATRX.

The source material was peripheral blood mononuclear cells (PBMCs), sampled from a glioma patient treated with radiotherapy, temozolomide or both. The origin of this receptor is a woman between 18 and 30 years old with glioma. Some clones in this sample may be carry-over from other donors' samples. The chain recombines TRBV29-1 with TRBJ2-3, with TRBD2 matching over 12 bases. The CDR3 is CSVRLAGARTDTQYF. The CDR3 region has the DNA TGCAGCGTTAGACTAGCGGGGGCCCGCACAGATACGCAGTATTTT.